The entry that follows covers one TCR beta chain sequence. Data came from immunoSEQ multiplex PCR; TCRdb stores just in-frame clones and leaves some out. The table includes around 46,000 clones, around 88% detected once. The sample comes from a study of OX40 agonist ivuxolimab in advanced cancers. Patients with autoimmune history or systemic immunosuppression were excluded. Blood sampling took place at baseline, cycle 4 day 1, and cycle 7 day 1. Trimming took 11 bases from V and 4 from J, leaving 18 bases between them. Per germline, CDR1 SNHLY and CDR2 FYNNEI. The CDR3 is made up of 13 amino acids. Source: CD4+ or CD8+ T cells sorted from blood, taken in a trial of the OX40 agonist ivuxolimab. The TCR was taken from an adult with an advanced solid tumor such as melanoma, head and neck, liver or kidney cancer. The genes are TRBV2 and TRBJ2-7; weak D call: TRBD2 (6 bases). The CDR3 region has the DNA TGTGCCGGCACCGGGACTTCAAGATACGAGCAGTACTTC. Protein sequence: CAGTGTSRYEQYF.